The text below deals with one TCR beta chain. Its antigen remains unidentified. All donors participated as healthy donors of bone marrow. CDR1 SGHTA and CDR2 FQGTGA come from the germline V gene. V lost 1 base and J lost 3, with 18 bases in between. This CDR3 is 17 amino acids long. A multiplex PCR was run with 60 Vbeta primers and 13 Jbeta primers. Sequencing was performed with immunoSEQ multiplex PCR; in TCRdb, only in-frame clones are kept and a portion is missing. The table shows over 150,000 clones, with approximately 80% occurring only once. The data stem from a study of cytomegalovirus exposure and HLA in healthy donors. Overall study: One earlier analysis, a look at 150 million to 200 million T cells, found 117 million unique TCR beta sequences. Broader study findings: In a later analysis, TCR beta V- and J-gene trimming showed a link to a missense DCLRE1C variant. As a later analysis showed, several of the most significant clusters appeared to be linked to common viral pathogens.

The chain links TRBV7-3 to TRBJ1-1, with D maybe TRBD1 (6 bases). This TCR was recovered from a girl aged 2 to 9 in good health and CMV-seropositive. The sample comprised PBMCs. CDR3 amino acids: CASSLRSRGVGDTEAFF. The CDR3 coding sequence is TGTGCCAGCAGCTTAAGGTCCAGGGGAGTGGGGGACACTGAAGCTTTCTTT.